A selection of T cell receptor beta chains follows, all from one sample in a study of Ad26.COV2.S vaccination and SARS-CoV-2 variants. Assay: immunoSEQ multiplex PCR; the TCRdb copy retains only in-frame clones and omits some. The repertoire holds under 600,000 clones, approximately 90% seen once, with 1.7% in the top ten. Source: peripheral blood, taken in a trial of Ad26.COV2.S vaccine versus placebo. The source of these receptors is a person aged 18-60 years who received the Ad26.COV2.S COVID-19 vaccine or a placebo. Both conserved end residues are part of each CDR3.

TRBV20-1 CSDGYQETQYF
TRBV2 CASGGSYTGELFF
TRBV5-5 CASGGQNPTEAFF
TRBV30 CAWRSRHRGLLMNTEAFF
TRBV7-9 CASSLAPGQGKTYNSPLHF
TRBV6-1 CASSEYGTPTDTQYF
TRBV7-2 CASSFRSTTDTQYF
TRBV9 CASSVGRDSLLSYTF
TRBV6-5 CASSGTGGQSYEQYF
TRBV7-9 CASSPTSDQPQHF
TRBV19 CASSMGAGGRAVDTQYF
TRBV6-6 CASSYGGLGNTEAFF
TRBV20-1 CSASGLAGDTDTQYF
TRBV2 CASSAGAGNTIYF
TRBV7-2 CASSDGTVDGYTF